This T cell receptor beta chain was sequenced during a study of blood T cell repertoires in COVID-19. Looking at the study overall: Italy, Spain and the United States were the sources of the convalescent and acute COVID-19 samples. In each case, the material was cDNA or gDNA derived from T cells, B-cell-depleted T cells, or PBMCs.

CDR1 and CDR2 (germline): SGHVS, FQNEAQ. V lost 7 bases to trimming and J lost 4 bases; unmatched junction nucleotides: 6. The CDR3 contains 14 residues. How the authors handled the data: Cell counts per sample came from amplifying reference gene primers. Sequenced by immunoSEQ multiplex PCR; TCRdb stores in-frame clones only, minus some. D and trimming come from the DNA, and the V and J calls and clone size come from that table. The sample holds over 130,000 clones; around 87% are singletons and the top ten take roughly 5.4%. This TCR came from a human donor in a cohort sampled during active COVID-19. The chain uses TRBV7-8 and TRBJ2-2; 7 positions match TRBD2. Sequences were obtained from peripheral blood. The DNA for the CDR3 is TGTGCCAGCACCAGGGAGGGAGTCACCGGGGAGCTGTTTTTT. Translated: CASTREGVTGELFF.